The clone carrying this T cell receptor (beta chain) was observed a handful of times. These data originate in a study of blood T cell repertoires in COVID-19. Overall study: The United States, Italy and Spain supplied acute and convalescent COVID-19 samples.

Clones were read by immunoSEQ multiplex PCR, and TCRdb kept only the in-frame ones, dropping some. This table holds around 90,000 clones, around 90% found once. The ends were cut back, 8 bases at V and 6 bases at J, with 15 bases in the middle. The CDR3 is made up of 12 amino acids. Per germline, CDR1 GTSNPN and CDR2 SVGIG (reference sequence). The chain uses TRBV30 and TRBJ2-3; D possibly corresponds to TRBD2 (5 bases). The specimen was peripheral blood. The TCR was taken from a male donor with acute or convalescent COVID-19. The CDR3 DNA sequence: TGTGCCAGGAAAGGGTCGGGGGATACGCAGTATTTT. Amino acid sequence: CARKGSGDTQYF.